These T cell receptor beta chains were read from a single sample in a study of CD8 T cells in Susac syndrome. TCRdb itself ran the immunoSEQ multiplex PCR reads through MiXCR, one entry per CDR3 protein. This table has some 120,000 distinct CDR3 sequences, approximately 94% appearing once. Sequences were obtained from CD4+ T cells from PBMCs. These receptor sequences come from a human donor with multiple sclerosis. The CDR3 runs from the conserved cysteine through the conserved F or W. The D gene is left open where the match is weak. Clone size is given for some rows only: seen once, a few or many times, or a class if the clone is expanded.

clone_size	cdr3_length	v_call	j_call	d_call	cdr3_nt	cdr3_aa
NA	12	TRBV30	TRBJ1-2	TRBD1	TGTGCCGGACCTGGACAGGGGAGCGGCTACACCTTC	CAGPGQGSGYTF
NA	13	TRBV12-5	TRBJ1-1	NA	TGTGCTAGTGGCTTGAGGGAGGGGAGTGAAGCTTTCTTT	CASGLREGSEAFF
NA	15	TRBV19	TRBJ1-2	TRBD1	TGTGCCAGCGGACCCGGGACAGGGGGCAGTTATGGCTACACCTTC	CASGPGTGGSYGYTF
few	16	TRBV7-2	TRBJ2-3	TRBD2	TGTGCCAGCAGCTTACTACTAGCGGGAGGGGCAGATACGCAGTATTTT	CASSLLLAGGADTQYF
NA	14	TRBV3-1	TRBJ2-7	NA	TGTGCCAGCAGCCCCCAGGGAGTAGGGTACGAGCAGTACTTC	CASSPQGVGYEQYF
NA	13	TRBV18	TRBJ2-1	NA	TGTGCCAGCTCACCCCTAGAAAGAGATGAGCAGTTCTTC	CASSPLERDEQFF
NA	15	TRBV5-1	TRBJ2-1	NA	TGCGCCAGCAGCTTGATGGCGGTCTCCTACAATGAGCAGTTCTTC	CASSLMAVSYNEQFF
NA	16	TRBV5-1	TRBJ1-6	NA	TGCGCCAGCAGCTTGATGGGGAGCTCCTATAATTCACCCCTCCACTTT	CASSLMGSSYNSPLHF
NA	18	TRBV19	TRBJ2-6	NA	TGTGCCAGTAGTCCCGGTGGGGGGGCTCCCTCTGGGGCCAACGTCCTGACTTTC	CASSPGGGAPSGANVLTF
once	15	TRBV5-1	TRBJ2-7	NA	TGCGCCAGCAGCCTGGGGGGGCGGGGGATTGGCGAGCAGTACTTC	CASSLGGRGIGEQYF
NA	14	TRBV7-2	TRBJ2-5	TRBD2	TGTGCCAGCGGATCGACTAGCGGGTGGGAGACCCAGTACTTC	CASGSTSGWETQYF
NA	19	TRBV6-1	TRBJ2-2	TRBD2	TGTGCCAGCAGTCCGGGACTAGCGGGAGGAGTGCGGGTCACCGGGGAGCTGTTTTTT	CASSPGLAGGVRVTGELFF
NA	15	TRBV20-1	TRBJ2-5	NA	TGCAGTGCTAGGGACCTAGCCTTTAAGGGAGAGACCCAGTACTTC	CSARDLAFKGETQYF
NA	13	TRBV5-4	TRBJ1-2	NA	TGTGCCAGCAGCGGGGGGGAAGTCTATGGCTACACCTTC	CASSGGEVYGYTF
NA	12	TRBV3-1	TRBJ1-1	NA	TGTGCCAGCAGCCAAGTCACAGGTGAAGCTTTCTTT	CASSQVTGEAFF
NA	15	TRBV3-1	TRBJ1-6	NA	TGTGCCAGCAGCCCGAGGGACACTTATAATTCACCCCTCCACTTT	CASSPRDTYNSPLHF
once	15	TRBV19	TRBJ2-3	NA	TGTGCCAGTATGAGGAGCATCCCGAGCACAGATACGCAGTATTTT	CASMRSIPSTDTQYF